Given below is one TCR beta chain in context. Unmatched junction bases numbered 7, after V lost 1 base and J lost 6 bases. Germline CDR1 and CDR2: SEHNR and FQNEAQ (reference sequence). This CDR3 is built from 15 residues. In the study's own analysis: By means of reference gene primer amplification, nucleated cell counts were estimated. The assay was immunoSEQ multiplex PCR, and TCRdb's table has in-frame clones only and misses some. The V and J calls and clone size are taken from that table; D and trimming were inferred from the DNA. The data contain roughly 100,000 clones, approximately 89% of them singletons. This sample stems from a study of blood T cell repertoires in COVID-19. Study-wide context: PBMCs, B-cell-depleted T cells, or T cells provided the cDNA or gDNA that made up the material.

Sequences were obtained from peripheral blood. The rearrangement joins TRBV7-9 to TRBJ1-2; TRBD1 agrees at 8 bases. This clonotype was obtained from a woman older than 75 in a cohort sampled during active COVID-19. The CDR3 sequence: CASSLGDGQGHGYTF. The CDR3 DNA reads TGTGCCAGCAGCTTAGGAGACGGACAGGGTCATGGCTACACCTTC.